The following is a T cell receptor beta chain sequence with its context. Its specificity is not known. The data originate from a study of OX40 agonist ivuxolimab in advanced cancers. Study overall: Ivuxolimab was administered intravenously to patients at 0.01 to 10 mg/kg every 2 weeks. Dose-escalation patients suffered from hepatocellular carcinoma, melanoma, renal cell or head and neck cancer. Study results and limitations: The CD4+ and CD8+ T cells in the blood had expanded clonally by week 6 at 0.1 to 3.0 mg/kg. Compared with CD4+, CD8+ T cells on average had more expanded clones.

The CDR3 length is 15 residues. Trimming cost V 4 bases and J 3 bases; bases outside gene matches: 6. CDR1 and CDR2 from the germline V gene are MGHRA and YSYEKL. The protocol was immunoSEQ multiplex PCR, while the TCRdb copy is restricted to in-frame clones and leaves out a portion. The data hold 120,000 or so clones, with about 93% observed a single time. The sample consisted of CD4+ or CD8+ T cells sorted from blood, taken in a trial of the OX40 agonist ivuxolimab. V and J are TRBV4-1 and TRBJ1-3; 7 bases map to TRBD1. The clonotype originates from an adult with an advanced solid tumor such as melanoma, head and neck, liver or kidney cancer. The CDR3 DNA sequence: TGCGCCAGCAGCCGTGAGCAGGGGGTTGGAAACACCATATATTTT. This encodes CASSREQGVGNTIYF.